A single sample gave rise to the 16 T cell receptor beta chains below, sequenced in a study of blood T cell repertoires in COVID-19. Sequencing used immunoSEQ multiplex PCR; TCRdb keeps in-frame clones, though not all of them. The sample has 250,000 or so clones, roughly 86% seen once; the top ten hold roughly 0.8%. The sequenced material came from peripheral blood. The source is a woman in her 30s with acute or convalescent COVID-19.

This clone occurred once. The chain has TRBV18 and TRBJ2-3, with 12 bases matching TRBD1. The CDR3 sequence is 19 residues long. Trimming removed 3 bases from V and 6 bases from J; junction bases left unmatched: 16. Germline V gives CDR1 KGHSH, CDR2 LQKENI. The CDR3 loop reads CASSPRPGQGAQRLDTQYF. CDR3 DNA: TGTGCCAGCTCACCCCGACCGGGACAGGGGGCGCAAAGGTTGGATACGCAGTATTTT.

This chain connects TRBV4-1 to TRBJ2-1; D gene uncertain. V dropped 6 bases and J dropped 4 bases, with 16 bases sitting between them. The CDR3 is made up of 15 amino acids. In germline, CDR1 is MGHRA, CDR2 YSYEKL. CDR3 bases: TGCGCCAGCAGTCTGGGCCAGCTAACATACAATGAGCAGTTCTTC. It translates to CASSLGQLTYNEQFF.

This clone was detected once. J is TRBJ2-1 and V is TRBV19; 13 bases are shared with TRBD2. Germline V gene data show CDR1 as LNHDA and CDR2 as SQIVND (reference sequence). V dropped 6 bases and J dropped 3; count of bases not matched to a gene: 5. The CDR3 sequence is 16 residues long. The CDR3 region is CASRRTSGSFYNEQFF. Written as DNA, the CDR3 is TGTGCCAGTAGAAGGACTAGCGGGAGTTTCTACAATGAGCAGTTCTTC. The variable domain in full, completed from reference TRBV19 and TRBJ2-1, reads DGGITQSPKYLFRKEGQNVTLSCEQNLNHDAMYWYRQDPGQGLRLIYYSQIVNDFQKGDIAEGYSVSREKKESFPLTVTSAQKNPTAFYLCASRRTSGSFYNEQFFGPGTRLTVL.

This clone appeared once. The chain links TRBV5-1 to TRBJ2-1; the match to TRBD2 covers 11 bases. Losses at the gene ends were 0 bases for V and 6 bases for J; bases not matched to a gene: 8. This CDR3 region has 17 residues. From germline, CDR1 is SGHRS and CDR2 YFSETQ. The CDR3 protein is CASSLDQLAGVPNEQFF. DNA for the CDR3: TGCGCCAGCAGCTTGGACCAACTAGCGGGAGTTCCCAATGAGCAGTTCTTC.

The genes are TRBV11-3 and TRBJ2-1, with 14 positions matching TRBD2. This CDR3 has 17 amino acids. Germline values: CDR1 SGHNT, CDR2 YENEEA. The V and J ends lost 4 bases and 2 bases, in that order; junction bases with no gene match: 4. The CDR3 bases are TGTGCCAGCAGCTCCAGACTAGCGGGAGGGCCCTACAATGAGCAGTTCTTC. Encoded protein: CASSSRLAGGPYNEQFF.

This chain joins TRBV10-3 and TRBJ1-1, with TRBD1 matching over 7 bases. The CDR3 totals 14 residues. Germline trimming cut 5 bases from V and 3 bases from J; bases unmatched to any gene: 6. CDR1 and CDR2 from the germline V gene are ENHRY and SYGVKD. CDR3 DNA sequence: TGTGCCATCAGTAAGGGGGCTTTCGACACTGAAGCTTTCTTT. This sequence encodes CAISKGAFDTEAFF.

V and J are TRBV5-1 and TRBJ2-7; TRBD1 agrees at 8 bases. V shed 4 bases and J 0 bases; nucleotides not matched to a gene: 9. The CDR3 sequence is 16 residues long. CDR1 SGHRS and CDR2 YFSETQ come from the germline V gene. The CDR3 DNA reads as TGCGCCAGCAGCAGAGGACAGGGTCCAAGCTCCTACGAGCAGTACTTC. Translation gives CASSRGQGPSSYEQYF.

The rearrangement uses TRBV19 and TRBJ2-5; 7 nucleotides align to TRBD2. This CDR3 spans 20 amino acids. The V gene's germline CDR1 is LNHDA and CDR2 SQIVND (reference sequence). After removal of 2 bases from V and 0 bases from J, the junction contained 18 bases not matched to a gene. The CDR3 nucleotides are TGTGCCAGTAGTATATCCCCCCCAGCGGGAAGGATTGGTGACCAAGAGACCCAGTACTTC. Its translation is CASSISPPAGRIGDQETQYF.

The CDR3: CASSLGGEKAQYF. The CDR3, as DNA: TGTGCCAGCAGTCTAGGGGGGGAGAAGGCCCAGTACTTC. The chain combines TRBV12-3 or TRBV12-4 with TRBJ2-5; weak D call: TRBD2 (7 bases). V was clipped by 5 bases and J by 9 bases, with 16 bases between them. The CDR3 is made up of 13 amino acids.

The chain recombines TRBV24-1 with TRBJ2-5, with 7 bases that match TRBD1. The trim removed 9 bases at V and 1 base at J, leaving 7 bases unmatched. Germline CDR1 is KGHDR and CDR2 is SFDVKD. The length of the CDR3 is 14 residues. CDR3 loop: CATGPQGRQETQYF. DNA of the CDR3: TGTGCCACCGGACCACAGGGGCGCCAAGAGACCCAGTACTTC.

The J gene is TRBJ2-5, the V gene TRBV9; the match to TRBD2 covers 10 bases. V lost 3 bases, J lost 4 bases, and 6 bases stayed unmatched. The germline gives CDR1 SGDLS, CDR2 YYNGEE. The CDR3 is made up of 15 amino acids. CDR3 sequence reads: CASSAASGRVETQYF. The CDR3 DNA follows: TGTGCCAGCAGCGCAGCTAGCGGGAGAGTAGAGACCCAGTACTTC.

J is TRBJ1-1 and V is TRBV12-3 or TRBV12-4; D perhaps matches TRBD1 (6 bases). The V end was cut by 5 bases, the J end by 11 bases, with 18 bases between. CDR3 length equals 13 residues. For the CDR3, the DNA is TGTGCCAGCAGTGATACAGGGACGATCTACGCTTTCTTT. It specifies CASSDTGTIYAFF.

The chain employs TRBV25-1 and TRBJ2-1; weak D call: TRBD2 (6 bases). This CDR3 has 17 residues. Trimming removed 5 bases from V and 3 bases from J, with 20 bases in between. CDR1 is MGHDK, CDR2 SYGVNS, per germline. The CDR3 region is CASSLRGGAGVYNEQFF. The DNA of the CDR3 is TGTGCCAGCAGTCTACGAGGTGGAGCGGGCGTCTACAATGAGCAGTTCTTC.

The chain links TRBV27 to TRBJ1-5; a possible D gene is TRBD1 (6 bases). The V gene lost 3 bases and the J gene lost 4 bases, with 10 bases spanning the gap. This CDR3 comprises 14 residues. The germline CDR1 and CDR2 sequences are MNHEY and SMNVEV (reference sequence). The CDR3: CASSFGGPNQPQHF. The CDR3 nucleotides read TGTGCCAGCAGTTTTGGGGGCCCAAATCAGCCCCAGCATTTT.

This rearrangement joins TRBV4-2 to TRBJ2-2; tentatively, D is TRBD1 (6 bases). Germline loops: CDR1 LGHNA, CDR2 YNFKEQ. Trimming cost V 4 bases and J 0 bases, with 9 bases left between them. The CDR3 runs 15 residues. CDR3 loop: CASSRDRTNTGELFF. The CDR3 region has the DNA TGTGCCAGCAGCCGAGACAGGACGAACACCGGGGAGCTGTTTTTT.

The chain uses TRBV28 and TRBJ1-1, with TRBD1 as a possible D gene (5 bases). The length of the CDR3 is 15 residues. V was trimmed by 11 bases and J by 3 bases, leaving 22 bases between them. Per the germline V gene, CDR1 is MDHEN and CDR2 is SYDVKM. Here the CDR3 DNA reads TGTGCCCTCAGGGCGAGGGGAGGCGTAGACACTGAAGCTTTCTTT. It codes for CALRARGGVDTEAFF.